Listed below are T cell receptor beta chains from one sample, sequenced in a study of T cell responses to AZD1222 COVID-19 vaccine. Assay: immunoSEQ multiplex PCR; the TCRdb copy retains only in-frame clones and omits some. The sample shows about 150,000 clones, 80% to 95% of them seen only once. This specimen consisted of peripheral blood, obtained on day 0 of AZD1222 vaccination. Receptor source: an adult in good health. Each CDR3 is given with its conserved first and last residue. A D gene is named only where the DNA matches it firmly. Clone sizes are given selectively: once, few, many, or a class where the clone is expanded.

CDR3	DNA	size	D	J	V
CASSMDRADTQYF	TGTGCCAGCAGTATGGACAGGGCGGATACGCAGTATTTT	-	TRBD1	TRBJ2-3	TRBV7-2
CASNIATGLNSPLHF	TGTGCCAGCAACATAGCGACAGGGTTGAATTCACCCCTCCACTTT	-	TRBD1	TRBJ1-6	TRBV6-5
CASRALGPQHF	TGTGCCAGCAGAGCTCTCGGGCCCCAGCATTTT	-	-	TRBJ1-5	TRBV2
CASSIGGTGVIYEQYF	TGTGCCAGTAGTATCGGTGGCACAGGGGTAATATACGAGCAGTACTTC	-	TRBD1	TRBJ2-7	TRBV19
CASSKGKNTEAFF	TGTGCCAGCAGCAAAGGCAAGAACACTGAAGCTTTCTTT	-	-	TRBJ1-1	TRBV11-3
CASSWRQNGNQPQHF	TGTGCCAGCAGCTGGCGACAGAACGGCAATCAGCCCCAGCATTTT	-	-	TRBJ1-5	TRBV5-5
CASRREQGYNEQFF	TGTGCCAGCAGGCGAGAACAGGGGTACAATGAGCAGTTCTTC	-	TRBD1	TRBJ2-1	TRBV28
CASSLGTGTYEQYF	TGCGCCAGCAGCTTGGGGACAGGGACCTACGAGCAGTACTTC	-	TRBD1	TRBJ2-7	TRBV5-1
CASSSGLSSYNEQFF	TGTGCCAGCAGCTCCGGGCTGAGCTCCTACAATGAGCAGTTCTTC	once	-	TRBJ2-1	TRBV7-3
CASSIDRWNTEAFF	TGTGCCAGTAGTATAGACAGGTGGAACACTGAAGCTTTCTTT	-	-	TRBJ1-1	TRBV19
CASSLRLPTTGELFF	TGTGCCAGCAGCTTGCGACTACCAACCACCGGGGAGCTGTTTTTT	-	-	TRBJ2-2	TRBV7-3
CASSQQGMNTEAFF	TGTGCCAGCAGCCAACAGGGCATGAACACTGAAGCTTTCTTT	-	-	TRBJ1-1	TRBV11-2
CASSIDGNSWEKLFF	TGTGCCAGCAGCATCGACGGGAATTCCTGGGAAAAACTGTTTTTT	-	-	TRBJ1-4	TRBV6-5
CASGPETGYTEAFF	TGTGCTAGTGGCCCGGAGACAGGTTATACTGAAGCTTTCTTT	-	-	TRBJ1-1	TRBV12-5
CASGGGAVNEQFF	TGTGCCAGCGGCGGGGGGGCCGTTAATGAGCAGTTCTTC	-	TRBD2	TRBJ2-1	TRBV13
CASSYSSGTEAFF	TGTGCCAGCAGCTACAGCTCTGGCACTGAAGCTTTCTTT	-	-	TRBJ1-1	TRBV5-5
CASSIGQGIYGYTF	TGTGCCAGTAGTATCGGGCAGGGCATCTATGGCTACACCTTC	-	-	TRBJ1-2	TRBV19
CASSLGNEQFF	TGTGCCAGCAGTTTAGGCAATGAGCAGTTCTTC	once	-	TRBJ2-1	TRBV27
CARNPRGSGELFF	TGTGCCAGAAATCCACGAGGGTCGGGGGAGCTGTTTTTT	-	-	TRBJ2-2	TRBV5-3
CASSLGVWQHTDTQYF	TGTGCCAGCAGCTTAGGCGTGTGGCAGCACACAGATACGCAGTATTTT	once	-	TRBJ2-3	TRBV7-9
CASTRTQGGRDEQFF	TGTGCCAGCACGCGCACACAGGGGGGACGGGATGAGCAGTTCTTC	-	TRBD1	TRBJ2-1	TRBV2
CASSTHEGGSSPLHF	TGTGCCAGTAGCACACACGAAGGAGGGAGCTCACCCCTCCACTTT	-	-	TRBJ1-6	TRBV19
CATSRDRWASNTGELFF	TGTGCCACCAGCAGAGATCGGTGGGCGTCGAACACCGGGGAGCTGTTTTTT	-	-	TRBJ2-2	TRBV15
CAWSTSGLGNQPQHF	TGTGCCTGGAGCACCTCGGGTCTGGGGAATCAGCCCCAGCATTTT	-	-	TRBJ1-5	TRBV30
CASGATEAFF	TGTGCCAGCGGGGCCACTGAAGCTTTCTTT	-	-	TRBJ1-1	TRBV27
CASSLQGAYGYTF	TGTGCCAGCAGTTTGCAGGGGGCGTATGGCTACACCTTC	-	TRBD1	TRBJ1-2	TRBV28
CATSRVRTLATNTEAFF	TGTGCCACCAGCAGAGTTCGGACCCTAGCCACGAACACTGAAGCTTTCTTT	-	-	TRBJ1-1	TRBV15
CASSQDPEGHYEQYF	TGTGCCAGCAGCCAAGATCCGGAGGGACACTACGAGCAGTACTTC	-	-	TRBJ2-7	TRBV4-2
CASSIMGNDGAYSGNTIYF	TGTGCCAGTAGTATAATGGGCAACGATGGCGCTTACTCTGGAAACACCATATATTTT	-	-	TRBJ1-3	TRBV19
CAGSAQGSGYTF	TGTGCCGGATCAGCCCAGGGCTCTGGCTACACCTTC	-	-	TRBJ1-2	TRBV28
CASSGGRQETQYF	TGCGCCAGCAGTGGGGGGCGGCAAGAGACCCAGTACTTC	-	-	TRBJ2-5	TRBV10-2
CASSAGQGGTYEQYF	TGCGCCAGCAGCGCGGGACAGGGGGGAACCTACGAGCAGTACTTC	once	TRBD1	TRBJ2-7	TRBV5-1
CASSNLQNTQYF	TGTGCCAGCAGTAACTTGCAAAATACGCAGTATTTT	once	-	TRBJ2-3	TRBV9
CASRAGANTEAFF	TGTGCCAGCAGAGCAGGGGCGAACACTGAAGCTTTCTTT	-	-	TRBJ1-1	TRBV12-3/TRBV12-4
CASSPDRDQPQHF	TGTGCCAGCTCGCCCGACAGAGATCAGCCCCAGCATTTT	-	-	TRBJ1-5	TRBV18
CASSLLGQGAYNEQFF	TGTGCCAGCAGCTTATTAGGACAGGGCGCCTACAATGAGCAGTTCTTC	-	TRBD1	TRBJ2-1	TRBV7-6
CASSPRGTEETQYF	TGTGCCAGCAGCCCGCGAGGGACCGAAGAGACCCAGTACTTC	-	-	TRBJ2-5	TRBV5-4
CASSEQLSQPQHF	TGTGCCAGCAGTGAACAGCTGAGTCAGCCCCAGCATTTT	-	-	TRBJ1-5	TRBV6-1
CASSLDLVRDTQYF	TGTGCCAGCAGCTTAGACCTAGTCCGAGATACGCAGTATTTT	-	-	TRBJ2-3	TRBV7-2
CASSWGQTGNQPQHF	TGTGCCAGCAGCTGGGGACAGACGGGCAATCAGCCCCAGCATTTT	-	TRBD1	TRBJ1-5	TRBV3-1/TRBV3-2
CASSLTTSGGVDTQYF	TGTGCCAGCAGCCTGACGACTAGCGGGGGCGTAGATACGCAGTATTTT	-	TRBD2	TRBJ2-3	TRBV7-3
CAISESSDSYNEQFF	TGTGCCATCAGTGAGTCCAGCGACTCCTACAATGAGCAGTTCTTC	-	-	TRBJ2-1	TRBV10-3
CASSVGTSGSPYEQYF	TGTGCCAGCAGCGTAGGGACTAGCGGGAGCCCCTACGAGCAGTACTTC	-	TRBD2	TRBJ2-7	TRBV9
CASSLGGWAESYGYTF	TGTGCCAGCAGCTTGGGGGGATGGGCGGAATCCTATGGCTACACCTTC	-	-	TRBJ1-2	TRBV11-2
CASSLDSTSYEQYF	TGCGCCAGCAGCCTGGACAGTACCTCCTACGAGCAGTACTTC	-	-	TRBJ2-7	TRBV5-1